The 16 T cell receptor beta chains given below trace back to one sample, sequenced in a study of tumor-infiltrating lymphocytes in primary liver carcinoma. Researchers generated TCR beta cDNA from roughly 510 ng of total RNA, relying on a constant-region primer. Library construction for TCR beta comprised three nested multiplex PCR rounds performed with slightly modified ARM-PCR. TRBV1-TRBV30 forward and Cbeta reverse primers drove the first two approximately 10-cycle rounds. TCRdb recomputed calls from the multiplex PCR reads with MiXCR, one row per CDR3 protein. The sample shows about 92,000 distinct CDR3 sequences, approximately 68% of them seen only once. The source material, about 18-31 mg of unsorted bulk tissue, was used to co-extract RNA and DNA. The sequenced material came from tumor-adjacent normal liver tissue. These receptors originate from a man aged 35-49 years with primary liver carcinoma and hepatitis B virus infection.

About this clonotype: The CDR3 carries no conserved terminal phenylalanine or tryptophan, so it likely arises from a read error. V usage is TRBV11-2 and J usage is TRBJ2-7; 8 positions agree with TRBD1. This CDR3 contains 12 residues. Germline V gene lookup returns CDR1 SGHAT and CDR2 FQNNGV. The CDR3 here is CASSLGTGQQYI. CDR3 sequence (DNA): TGTGCTAGCAGCTTGGGGACAGGCCAGCAGTACATC.

Comment on this clonotype: Germline and junction disagree at one end, which may indicate a read error. The rearrangement uses TRBV4-2 and TRBJ2-7; 8 bases fit TRBD1. The germline CDR1 and CDR2 sequences are LGHNA and YNFKEQ. The CDR3 has 12 residues. CDR3 coding DNA: TGTGCCAGTAGCCAGACAGGGGTCGAGCAGAACTTC. It specifies CASSQTGVEQNF.

This sequence joins TRBV5-6 and TRBJ1-4; the match to TRBD1 covers 7 bases. CDR3 length: 16 amino acids. CDR1 and CDR2 (germline): SGHDT, YYEEEE. The J segment lost 8 bases and the V segment lost 4 bases, leaving 14 bases of the junction unmatched. CDR3 in amino acids: CASSTDPRQGGEKLFF. CDR3 DNA sequence: TGTGCCAGCAGCACGGACCCGAGACAGGGAGGGGAAAAACTGTTTTTT.

A word on this clonotype: This could be a read error, since a much larger clone is one nucleotide away. V is TRBV10-3 and J is TRBJ1-1; unclear D gene. Germline-derived CDR1 and CDR2 are ENHRY and SYGVKD. The length of the CDR3 is 12 residues. V was pared by 6 bases and J by 0 bases, with 5 bases between. DNA of the CDR3: TGTGCCATCAGGAGGTTGAACACTGAAGCTTTCTTT. Encoded protein: CAIRRLNTEAFF.

This clonotype is medium-sized by share. The chain employs TRBV6-1 and TRBJ2-1, with 7 bases matching TRBD2. Germline V gene sequence: CDR1 MNHNS, CDR2 SASEGT. Trimming cost V 4 bases and J 7 bases; bases outside gene matches: 16. This CDR3 spans 17 amino acids. The CDR3 sequence: CASSGGSWAGEVNEQFF. The CDR3 DNA reads TGTGCCAGCAGTGGGGGGTCGTGGGCGGGAGAGGTGAATGAGCAGTTCTTC.

The chain's CDR3 is CASSEGTGHTF. The CDR3, as DNA: TGTGCCAGCAGTGAGGGTACAGGCCACACCTTC. The chain joins TRBV6-1 to TRBJ1-2, with D possibly matching TRBD1 (5 bases). CDR1 is MNHNS and CDR2 is SASEGT in the germline V gene. The CDR3 loop spans 11 amino acids. Trimming stripped 3 bases from V and 12 bases from J, with 11 bases between.

Notes on this clonotype: An end of the junction differs from the germline gene, which may be a read error. The chain couples TRBV29-1 to TRBJ2-2; 8 bases are shared with TRBD2. CDR1 is SQVTM, CDR2 ANQGSEA, per germline. The CDR3 is 15 amino acids. The chain's CDR3 is CSAERGGGSTGELFF. CDR3 in DNA: TGCAGCGCTGAACGGGGGGGAGGGAGCACCGGGGAGCTGTTTTTT.

About this clonotype itself: Given a much more abundant clone one base away, this may be a read error. The V gene is TRBV5-1, the J gene TRBJ1-1; no firm D call. Germline CDR1 and CDR2: SGHRS and YFSETQ. This CDR3 contains 14 residues. The CDR3 sequence is CANSFTNSNTEAFF. The CDR3, as DNA: TGCGCCAACAGCTTCACCAACAGTAACACTGAAGCTTTCTTT.

This clonotype came up many times. The chain carries TRBV29-1 and TRBJ2-3, with 7 nucleotides matching TRBD2. With V trimmed by 3 bases and J by 4 bases, 4 bases remained unmatched. CDR3 length: 13 amino acids. CDR1 is SQVTM, CDR2 ANQGSEA, per germline. In DNA form, the CDR3 reads TGCAGCGTTGACGGGGGGTTAGCAGATACGCAGTATTTT. Protein product: CSVDGGLADTQYF.

This clonotype was seen ten or more times. The V call is TRBV11-2, the J call TRBJ2-6, with D hard to call. CDR1 is SGHAT and CDR2 is FQNNGV in the germline V gene. The CDR3 has 14 amino acids. V was shortened by 5 bases and J by 3 bases, with 8 bases between the two germline ends. The CDR3 loop is CASSILSGANVLTF. The CDR3 coding sequence is TGTGCCAGCAGCATATTAAGTGGGGCCAACGTCCTGACTTTC.

This clonotype was seen once. The V gene is TRBV15, the J gene TRBJ2-3; D unclear. Germline values: CDR1 LNHNV, CDR2 YYDKDF (reference sequence). The CDR3 contains 13 residues. V was clipped by 1 base and J by 5 bases, with 7 bases between them. This CDR3 is CATSRAGKDTQYF. CDR3 in DNA: TGTGCCACCAGCAGAGCGGGTAAAGATACGCAGTATTTT. The whole variable domain, filled in from reference TRBV15 and TRBJ2-3, reads DAMVIQNPRYQVTQFGKPVTLSCSQTLNHNVMYWYQQKSSQAPKLLFHYYDKDFNNEADTPDNFQSRRPNTSFCFLDIRSPGLGDTAMYLCATSRAGKDTQYFGPGTRLTVL.

V gene TRBV15 combines with J gene TRBJ2-3; 8 nucleotides line up with TRBD2. The trim removed 0 bases at V and 6 bases at J, leaving 11 bases unmatched. Germline CDR1 LNHNV, CDR2 YYDKDF (reference sequence). The CDR3 is 17 residues long. CDR3: CATSRDRPAGVSDTQYF. Written as DNA, the CDR3 is TGTGCCACCAGCAGAGATCGACCAGCGGGAGTCTCTGATACGCAGTATTTT.

The chain carries TRBV28 and TRBJ2-1; perhaps TRBD2 as D (6 bases). Between the trimmed V and J ends, which lost 6 bases and 6 bases, there was a span of 21 bases. This CDR3 comprises 16 residues. Germline loops: CDR1 MDHEN, CDR2 SYDVKM. As DNA, the CDR3 is TGTGCCAGCAGGATTGGCCCGAGACAGACTAGCAATGAGCAGTTCTTC. It translates to CASRIGPRQTSNEQFF.

This clonotype was detected only a few times. The CDR3 ends on some other residue instead of the conserved phenylalanine or tryptophan, so this is likely a read error. This chain uses TRBV5-5 with TRBJ2-7, with D unresolved. CDR3 length: 13 residues. Germline-derived CDR1 and CDR2 are SGHKS and YYEKEE (reference sequence). V was shortened by 4 bases and J by 5 bases, with 13 bases between the two germline ends. CDR3 protein: CASSPLDEHEQYL. CDR3 coding DNA: TGTGCCAGCAGCCCGCTCGACGAGCACGAGCAGTACCTC.

Turning to this clonotype: One base away lies a much larger clone, so this may be a sequencing read error. The V gene is TRBV28, the J gene TRBJ2-3, with 7 bases identical to TRBD1. J gave up 1 base and V 5 bases, and 15 bases lay outside the gene matches. Germline V lookup: CDR1 MDHEN, CDR2 SYDVKM. The CDR3 consists of 18 residues. The CDR3 protein is CASSTPYGLDRCTDTQYF. In DNA, the CDR3 is TGTGCCAGCAGTACTCCATACGGATTGGACAGGTGCACAGATACGCAGTATTTT.

In regard to this clonotype: No conserved phenylalanine or tryptophan is present at the end of the CDR3, so a read error is the likely explanation. The rearrangement links TRBV11-2 to TRBJ2-3; D gene ambiguous. Germline V gives CDR1 SGHAT, CDR2 FQNNGV. The CDR3 is made up of 15 amino acids. CDR3 region: CAGSKLSSRTDRQYI. The CDR3 coding sequence is TGCGCCGGCAGCAAACTTTCTTCCCGCACAGATAGGCAGTATATT.